Shown below are 31 T cell receptor beta chains from a single sample sequenced in a study of cytomegalovirus exposure and HLA in healthy donors. Both 60 Vbeta primers and 13 Jbeta primers went into the PCR. The protocol was immunoSEQ multiplex PCR, while the TCRdb copy is restricted to in-frame clones and leaves out a portion. The sample records roughly 120,000 clones, around 67% being singletons. The sequenced sample was PBMCs. Every receptor here comes from a woman in her forties in good health and CMV-seropositive.

In this sample, this clone turned up a few times. The chain is built from TRBV7-2 and TRBJ2-1; 10 nucleotides match TRBD2. Germline CDR1 reads SGHTA; CDR2 reads FQGNSA. Germline trimming cut 2 bases from V and 0 bases from J; bases unmatched to any gene: 1. The length of the CDR3 is 16 residues. DNA of the CDR3: TGTGCCAGCAGCTTAAGACTAGCGGGCTCCTACAATGAGCAGTTCTTC. Its protein product is CASSLRLAGSYNEQFF.

CDR3 sequence reads: CASSFQGLAPTGELFF. CDR3 nucleotides: TGTGCCAGCAGCTTCCAGGGACTAGCGCCCACCGGGGAGCTGTTTTTT. The chain couples TRBV5-6 to TRBJ2-2; 10 positions agree with TRBD2. This CDR3 spans 16 amino acids. Germline V gene lookup returns CDR1 SGHDT and CDR2 YYEEEE. V gave up 2 bases and J gave up 4 bases; unmatched junction bases: 5.

The chain combines TRBV4-1 with TRBJ2-3; 12 nucleotides agree with TRBD2. The CDR3 has 15 residues. Trimming at V came to 0 bases and at J to 11 bases, leaving 6 bases not matched to a gene. Germline values: CDR1 MGHRA, CDR2 YSYEKL. The CDR3 sequence: CASSQDSTSGRKQYF. The CDR3 DNA reads as TGCGCCAGCAGCCAAGATTCCACTAGCGGGAGGAAGCAGTATTTT.

The chain joins TRBV7-9 to TRBJ2-1, with 12 nucleotides matching TRBD1. Germline assignment: CDR1 SEHNR and CDR2 FQNEAQ (reference sequence). Unmatched junction bases numbered 10, after V lost 0 bases and J lost 7 bases. The CDR3 loop spans 18 amino acids. CDR3 DNA sequence: TGTGCCAGCAGCTTAGCTCGGGACAGGGGGCGGACGAGAAATGAGCAGTTCTTC. Its translation: CASSLARDRGRTRNEQFF.

This rearrangement joins TRBV30 to TRBJ2-3, with a possible D match to TRBD2 (6 bases). CDR1 and CDR2 (germline): GTSNPN, SVGIG (reference sequence). The CDR3 spans 14 residues. Trimming took 1 base from V and 4 from J, leaving 12 bases between them. Here the CDR3 DNA reads TGTGCCTGGAGTGGGGGGGTTTCGGCAGATACGCAGTATTTT. It yields the protein CAWSGGVSADTQYF.

The rearrangement uses TRBV10-3 and TRBJ2-2; 8 bases map to TRBD2. V gave up 5 bases and J gave up 2 bases; unmatched junction bases: 4. Germline loops: CDR1 ENHRY, CDR2 SYGVKD. The CDR3 contains 15 residues. CDR3 coding DNA: TGTGCCATCAGTAGAGCGGGGGTCAACACCGGGGAGCTGTTTTTT. Protein: CAISRAGVNTGELFF.

The rearrangement joins TRBV7-3 to TRBJ1-2; 9 nucleotides agree with TRBD1. CDR1 and CDR2 from the germline V gene are SGHTA and FQGTGA. V shed 5 bases and J 8 bases; nucleotides not matched to a gene: 6. This CDR3 is built from 13 residues. DNA of the CDR3: TGTGCCAGCAGCACCGGGACAGGGCTCGGCTACACCTTC. Translating gives CASSTGTGLGYTF.

The chain joins TRBV5-6 to TRBJ2-7; TRBD2 matches 10 bases. This CDR3 region has 15 residues. Trimming took 0 bases from V and 11 from J; bases not matched to a gene: 11. Germline V gives CDR1 SGHDT, CDR2 YYEEEE. In DNA, the CDR3 is TGTGCCAGCAGCTTGGGGCTAGCGGGGGCTCAAGGGGAGTACTTC. This translates into CASSLGLAGAQGEYF.

This clone has more than one count but fewer than ten. The CDR3 DNA is TGTGCCAGCAGCTCTGAAGATCAGGGGGTGGATGGCTACACCTTC. Amino acids: CASSSEDQGVDGYTF. The V and J genes are TRBV5-4 and TRBJ1-2; 7 bases fit TRBD1. The CDR3 sequence is 15 residues long. Germline-derived CDR1 and CDR2 are SGHNT and YYREEE (reference sequence). J lost 6 bases, V lost 3 bases, and 11 bases had no gene match.

The chain recombines TRBV5-1 with TRBJ2-7; the match to TRBD1 covers 10 bases. Germline loops: CDR1 SGHRS, CDR2 YFSETQ. The J segment lost 6 bases and the V segment lost 0 bases, leaving 12 bases of the junction unmatched. This CDR3 has 17 residues. Here the CDR3 DNA reads TGCGCCAGCAGCTTGGTTCTGCAGGGACAGGGGCCTGGCGAGCAGTACTTC. Translating gives CASSLVLQGQGPGEQYF.

The chain links TRBV29-1 to TRBJ1-1; possibly TRBD1 for D (5 bases). The germline gives CDR1 SQVTM, CDR2 ANQGSEA. The length of the CDR3 is 14 residues. Trimming removed 5 bases from V and 5 bases from J, with 18 bases in between. This CDR3 is CSVNKGEVETEAFF. As DNA, the CDR3 is TGCAGCGTTAATAAAGGGGAGGTAGAGACTGAAGCTTTCTTT.

This chain joins TRBV18 and TRBJ1-1; TRBD1 is a possible D gene (6 bases). V gave up 6 bases and J gave up 4 bases, with 15 bases separating them. The CDR3 totals 14 residues. Germline values: CDR1 KGHSH, CDR2 LQKENI. The chain's CDR3 is CASSKQGEGTEAFF. The CDR3 nucleotides read TGTGCCAGCTCTAAACAGGGAGAAGGCACTGAAGCTTTCTTT.

There are a few counts of this clone. This may arise from a read error, as a much more abundant clone is one base away. This chain joins TRBV4-2 and TRBJ1-1, with a weak D call TRBD1 (5 bases). The V gene lost 5 bases and the J gene lost 5 bases, with 9 bases spanning the gap. The germline gives CDR1 LGHNA, CDR2 YNFKEQ. This CDR3 contains 12 residues. CDR3 amino acids: CASSLRGTEAFF. The CDR3 nucleotides read TGTGCCAGCAGCTTGCGGGGGACTGAAGCTTTCTTT.

This chain links TRBV9 with TRBJ2-5; possible D gene TRBD2, 5 bases. The CDR3 is made up of 13 amino acids. Trimming pared 0 bases from V and 4 bases from J, leaving 7 bases between. Germline lookup yields CDR1 SGDLS and CDR2 YYNGEE. CDR3 DNA sequence: TGTGCCAGCAGCGTAGGTCTAGCAGAGACCCAGTACTTC. Its protein product is CASSVGLAETQYF.

This clone was recorded a few times. This sequence joins TRBV29-1 and TRBJ2-7, with D possibly TRBD1 on 6 matching bases. The CDR3 runs to 12 residues. The V gene's germline CDR1 is SQVTM and CDR2 ANQGSEA. Trimming left V 4 bases short and J 6 bases short, with 13 bases between. The CDR3 DNA sequence: TGCAGCGTTGTTCCAGGGGAAGCCGAGCAGTACTTC. Its protein product is CSVVPGEAEQYF.

The chain is built from TRBV7-2 and TRBJ2-1; D is perhaps TRBD2 (6 bases). CDR3 length: 13 residues. Trimming stripped 1 base from V and 9 bases from J, with 10 bases between. Germline assignment: CDR1 SGHTA and CDR2 FQGNSA. The CDR3 sequence is CASSLDLGGEQFF. The CDR3 nucleotides are TGTGCCAGCAGCTTAGATCTGGGGGGTGAGCAGTTCTTC.

This clone occurred many times. The V gene is TRBV7-9, the J gene TRBJ2-1, with 10 bases lining up with TRBD2. Germline values: CDR1 SEHNR, CDR2 FQNEAQ (reference sequence). The V and J ends lost 5 bases and 2 bases, in that order; junction bases with no gene match: 12. The CDR3 has 18 residues. CDR3 sequence: CASSPSPLAGVPYNEQFF. The CDR3 nucleotides read TGTGCCAGCAGCCCCTCCCCCCTAGCGGGGGTCCCCTACAATGAGCAGTTCTTC.

V usage is TRBV28 and J usage is TRBJ1-2, with 7 bases fitting TRBD1. CDR1 MDHEN and CDR2 SYDVKM come from the germline V gene. V lost 2 bases and J lost 8; bases outside the gene matches: 5. This CDR3 comprises 13 residues. The CDR3 DNA sequence: TGTGCCAGCAGTTTAAAGGGGGCATACGGCTACACCTTC. Translated: CASSLKGAYGYTF.

This clone was detected a few times. This chain joins TRBV6-4 and TRBJ2-3; 7 bases fit TRBD1. The CDR3 spans 14 residues. The germline gives CDR1 MRHNA, CDR2 SNTAGT. The V segment lost 4 bases and the J segment 3 bases; nucleotides outside the gene matches: 4. CDR3: CASSVGQETDTQYF. The DNA for the CDR3 is TGTGCCAGCAGTGTAGGACAGGAAACAGATACGCAGTATTTT.

A few counts support this clone. This chain uses TRBV5-6 with TRBJ2-2; tentative D call: TRBD2 (6 bases). V was clipped by 0 bases and J by 7 bases, with 22 bases between them. Germline assignment: CDR1 SGHDT and CDR2 YYEEEE. This CDR3 has 18 residues. CDR3 in DNA: TGTGCCAGCAGCTTGGCCAGGGCGGGACGGGCCTCGATCGGGGAGCTGTTTTTT. This codes for CASSLARAGRASIGELFF.

V is TRBV27 and J is TRBJ2-1; D may be TRBD2 (7 bases). V shed 0 bases and J shed 12 bases, with 12 bases lying between them. The CDR3 is 13 residues long. Germline CDR1 is MNHEY and CDR2 is SMNVEV (reference sequence). The CDR3 region is CASSLSGAGAQFF. The CDR3 DNA follows: TGTGCCAGCAGTTTATCTGGTGCGGGGGCGCAGTTCTTC.

This rearrangement joins TRBV28 to TRBJ1-5; 12 nucleotides agree with TRBD1. V lost 5 bases, J lost 7 bases, and 6 bases stayed unmatched. This CDR3 contains 15 residues. The germline V gene has CDR1 MDHEN and CDR2 SYDVKM. In DNA, the CDR3 is TGTGCCAGCAGTGCGGGACAGGGGGCAGGGCAGCCCCAGCATTTT. Translation: CASSAGQGAGQPQHF. Together with reference TRBV28 and TRBJ1-5, the CDR3 gives the full variable domain: DVKVTQSSRYLVKRTGEKVFLECVQDMDHENMFWYRQDPGLGLRLIYFSYDVKMKEKGDIPEGYSVSREKKERFSLILESASTNQTSMYLCASSAGQGAGQPQHFGDGTRLSIL.

The chain combines TRBV4-3 with TRBJ2-1, with TRBD1 as a possible D gene (8 bases). The V end lost 2 bases, the J end lost 5 bases, and 19 bases lay between the germline ends. The CDR3 runs 17 residues. From germline, CDR1 is LGHNA and CDR2 YSLEER. The CDR3 protein is CASSQSARGDRHNEQFF. The CDR3 bases are TGCGCCAGCAGCCAATCCGCCCGGGGGGACAGGCACAATGAGCAGTTCTTC.

The chain recombines TRBV6-6 with TRBJ1-1; 8 positions match TRBD1. Trimming took 7 bases from V and 4 from J; bases not matched to a gene: 8. From germline, CDR1 is MNHNY and CDR2 SVGAGI (reference sequence). The CDR3 runs 14 residues. CDR3 in amino acids: CASIRGQGVTEAFF. CDR3 bases: TGTGCCAGCATTCGCGGACAGGGAGTCACTGAAGCTTTCTTT.

In nucleotides, the CDR3 is TGTGCCAGTAGTATAGATAACAGGGGGCGGCGAGGGACCCAGTACTTC. Protein: CASSIDNRGRRGTQYF. This chain links TRBV19 with TRBJ2-5; 9 bases are shared with TRBD1. V shed 0 bases, J shed 7 bases, and the junction held 9 bases outside the gene matches. The CDR3 is made up of 16 amino acids. Germline-derived CDR1 and CDR2 are LNHDA and SQIVND (reference sequence). Full variable domain (outside the CDR3, taken from reference TRBV19 and TRBJ2-5): DGGITQSPKYLFRKEGQNVTLSCEQNLNHDAMYWYRQDPGQGLRLIYYSQIVNDFQKGDIAEGYSVSREKKESFPLTVTSAQKNPTAFYLCASSIDNRGRRGTQYFGPGTRLLVL.

The CDR3 loop reads CASRGQGVDEKLFF. CDR3 nucleotides: TGTGCCAGCAGGGGACAGGGGGTTGATGAAAAACTGTTTTTT. This chain uses TRBV4-2 with TRBJ1-4; 11 bases agree with TRBD1. The CDR3 loop spans 14 amino acids. Germline CDR1 LGHNA, CDR2 YNFKEQ. Unmatched junction bases numbered 3, after V lost 6 bases and J lost 6 bases.

This clone was observed a few times. This chain links TRBV15 with TRBJ2-5; D is perhaps TRBD2 (6 bases). Per germline, CDR1 LNHNV and CDR2 YYDKDF (reference sequence). The CDR3 loop spans 16 amino acids. Trimming took off 1 base at V and 5 bases at J, with 17 bases between the two ends. The CDR3 sequence is CATSRAAGSRVETQYF. The CDR3 DNA reads as TGTGCCACCAGCAGAGCGGCGGGGAGTCGGGTTGAGACCCAGTACTTC.

The chain couples TRBV15 to TRBJ1-1; D unresolved. This CDR3 spans 14 amino acids. CDR1 LNHNV and CDR2 YYDKDF come from the germline V gene (reference sequence). V was shortened by 0 bases and J by 2 bases, with 7 bases between the two germline ends. CDR3 sequence (DNA): TGTGCCACCAGCAGAGATCAGATAAACACTGAAGCTTTCTTT. Protein product: CATSRDQINTEAFF.

The chain carries TRBV9 and TRBJ2-2; weak D call: TRBD2 (6 bases). V lost 4 bases and J 5 bases, leaving 9 bases between the germline ends. Germline V CDR1 and CDR2: SGDLS, YYNGEE. The CDR3 loop spans 13 amino acids. CDR3 loop: CASSSGLTGELFF. In DNA, the CDR3 is TGTGCCAGCAGCTCGGGACTTACCGGGGAGCTGTTTTTT.

V and J are TRBV7-2 and TRBJ2-1; TRBD2 might be the D (5 bases). Deletions cut 4 bases from V and 2 bases from J, with 15 bases between. The CDR3 covers 16 residues. Germline V lookup: CDR1 SGHTA, CDR2 FQGNSA. CDR3 sequence reads: CASSSFRGSTYNEQFF. As DNA, the CDR3 is TGTGCCAGCAGCTCCTTCCGGGGAAGCACCTACAATGAGCAGTTCTTC.

The CDR3 region is CASSQDTVATEAFF. DNA for the CDR3: TGTGCCAGCAGCCAAGATACAGTTGCCACTGAAGCTTTCTTT. The chain carries TRBV14 and TRBJ1-1; D call uncertain. CDR3 length equals 14 residues. V lost 0 bases to trimming and J lost 4 bases, with 9 bases between them. Germline-derived CDR1 and CDR2 are SGHDN and FVKESK.